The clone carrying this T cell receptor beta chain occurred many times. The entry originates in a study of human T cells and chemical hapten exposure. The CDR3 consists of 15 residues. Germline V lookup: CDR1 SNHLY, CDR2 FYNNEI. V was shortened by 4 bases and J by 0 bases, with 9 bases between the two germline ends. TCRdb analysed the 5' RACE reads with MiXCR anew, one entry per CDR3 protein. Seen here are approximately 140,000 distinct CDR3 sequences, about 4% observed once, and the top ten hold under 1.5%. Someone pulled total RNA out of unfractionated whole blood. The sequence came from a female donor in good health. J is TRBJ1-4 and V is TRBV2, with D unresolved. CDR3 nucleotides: TGTGCCAGCAGTGGGTTCGGGACAACTAATGAAAAACTGTTTTTT. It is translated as CASSGFGTTNEKLFF.